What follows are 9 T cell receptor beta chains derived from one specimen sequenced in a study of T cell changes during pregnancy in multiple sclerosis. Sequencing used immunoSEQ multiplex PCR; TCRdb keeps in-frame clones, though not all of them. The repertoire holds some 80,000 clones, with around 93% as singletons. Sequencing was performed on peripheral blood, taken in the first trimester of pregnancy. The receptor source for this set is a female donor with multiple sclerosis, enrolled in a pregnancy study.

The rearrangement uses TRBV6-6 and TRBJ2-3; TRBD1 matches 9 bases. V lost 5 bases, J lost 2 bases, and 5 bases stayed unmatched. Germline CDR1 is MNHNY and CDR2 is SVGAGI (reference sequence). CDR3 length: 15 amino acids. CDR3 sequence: CASSTGTGYTDTQYF. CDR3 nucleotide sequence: TGTGCCAGCAGTACCGGGACAGGGTACACAGATACGCAGTATTTT.

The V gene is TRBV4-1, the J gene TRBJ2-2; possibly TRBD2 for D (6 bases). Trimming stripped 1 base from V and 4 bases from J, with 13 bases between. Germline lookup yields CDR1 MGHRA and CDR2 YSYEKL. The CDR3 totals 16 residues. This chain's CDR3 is CASSQVWAGFTGELFF. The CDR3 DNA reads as TGCGCCAGCAGCCAAGTTTGGGCGGGGTTCACCGGGGAGCTGTTTTTT.

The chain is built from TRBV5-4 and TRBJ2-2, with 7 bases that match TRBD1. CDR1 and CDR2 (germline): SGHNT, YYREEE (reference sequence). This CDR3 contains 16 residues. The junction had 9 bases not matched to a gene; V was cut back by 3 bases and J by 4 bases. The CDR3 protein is CASSSPRQGSTGELFF. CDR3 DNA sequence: TGTGCCAGCAGCTCTCCGAGACAGGGAAGCACCGGGGAGCTGTTTTTT.

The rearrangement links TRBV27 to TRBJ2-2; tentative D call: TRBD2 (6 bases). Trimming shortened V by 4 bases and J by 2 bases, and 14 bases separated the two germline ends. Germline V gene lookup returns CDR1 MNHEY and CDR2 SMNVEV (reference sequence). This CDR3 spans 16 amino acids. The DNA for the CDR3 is TGTGCCAGCAGTTCGTCCGGGACTGAAAACACCGGGGAGCTGTTTTTT. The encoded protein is CASSSSGTENTGELFF.

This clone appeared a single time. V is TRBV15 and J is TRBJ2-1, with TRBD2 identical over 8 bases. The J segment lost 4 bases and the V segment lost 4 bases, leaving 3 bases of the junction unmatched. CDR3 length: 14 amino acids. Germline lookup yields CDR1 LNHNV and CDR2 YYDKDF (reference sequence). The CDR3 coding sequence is TGTGCCACCAGCAAAGCGGGAGTGTACAATGAGCAGTTCTTC. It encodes CATSKAGVYNEQFF.

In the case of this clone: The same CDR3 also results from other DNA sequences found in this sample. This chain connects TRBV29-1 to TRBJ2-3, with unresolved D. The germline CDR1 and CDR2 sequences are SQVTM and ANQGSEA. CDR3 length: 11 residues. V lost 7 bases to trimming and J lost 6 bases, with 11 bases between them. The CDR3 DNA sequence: TGCAGCGCCTCGGAGACGGATACGCAGTATTTT. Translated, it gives CSASETDTQYF.

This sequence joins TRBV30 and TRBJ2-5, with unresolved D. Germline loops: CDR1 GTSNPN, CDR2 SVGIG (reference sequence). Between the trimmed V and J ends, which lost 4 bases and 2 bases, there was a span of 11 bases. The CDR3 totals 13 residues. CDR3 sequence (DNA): TGTGCCTGGACCGGCGCAGGACAAGAGACCCAGTACTTC. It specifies CAWTGAGQETQYF.

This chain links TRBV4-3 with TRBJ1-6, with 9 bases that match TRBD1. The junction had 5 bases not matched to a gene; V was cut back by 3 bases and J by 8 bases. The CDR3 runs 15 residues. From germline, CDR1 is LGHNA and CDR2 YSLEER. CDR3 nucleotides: TGCGCCAGCAGCCAGGAGAGACAGGGGGATTCACCCCTCCACTTT. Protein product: CASSQERQGDSPLHF.

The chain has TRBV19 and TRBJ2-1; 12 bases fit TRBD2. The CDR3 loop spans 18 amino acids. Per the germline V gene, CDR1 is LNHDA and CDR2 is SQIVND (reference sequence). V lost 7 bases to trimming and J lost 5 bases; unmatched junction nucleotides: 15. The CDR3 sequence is CASTSLAGGLSRNNEQFF. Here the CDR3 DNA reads TGTGCCAGTACTTCACTAGCGGGGGGCTTGAGCCGTAACAATGAGCAGTTCTTC.